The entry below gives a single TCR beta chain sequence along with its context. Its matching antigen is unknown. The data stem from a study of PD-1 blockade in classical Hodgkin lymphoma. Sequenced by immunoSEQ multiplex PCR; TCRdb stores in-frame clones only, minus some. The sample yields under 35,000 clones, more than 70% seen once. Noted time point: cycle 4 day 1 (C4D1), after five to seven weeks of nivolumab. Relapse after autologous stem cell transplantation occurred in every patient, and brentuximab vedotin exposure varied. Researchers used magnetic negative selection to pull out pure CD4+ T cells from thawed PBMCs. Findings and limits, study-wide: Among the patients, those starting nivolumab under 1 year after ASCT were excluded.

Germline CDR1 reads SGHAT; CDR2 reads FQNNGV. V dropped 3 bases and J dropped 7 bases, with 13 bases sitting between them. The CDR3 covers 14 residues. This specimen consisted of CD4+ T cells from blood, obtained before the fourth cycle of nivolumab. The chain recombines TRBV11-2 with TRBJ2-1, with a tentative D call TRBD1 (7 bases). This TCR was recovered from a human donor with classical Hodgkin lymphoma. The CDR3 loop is CASSFPPGGNEQFF. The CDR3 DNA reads TGTGCCAGCAGCTTCCCCCCAGGGGGGAATGAGCAGTTCTTC.